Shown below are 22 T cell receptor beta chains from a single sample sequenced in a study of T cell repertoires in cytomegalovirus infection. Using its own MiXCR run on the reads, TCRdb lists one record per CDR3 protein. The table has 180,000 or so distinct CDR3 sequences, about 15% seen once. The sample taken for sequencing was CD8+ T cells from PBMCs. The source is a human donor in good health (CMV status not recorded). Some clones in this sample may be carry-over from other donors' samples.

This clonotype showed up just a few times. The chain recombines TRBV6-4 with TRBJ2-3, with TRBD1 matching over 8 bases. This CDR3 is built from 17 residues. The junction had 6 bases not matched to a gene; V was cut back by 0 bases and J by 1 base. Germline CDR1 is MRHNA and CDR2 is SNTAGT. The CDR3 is CASSDSNPGGGTDTQYF. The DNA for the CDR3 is TGTGCCAGCAGTGACTCGAATCCAGGGGGCGGCACAGATACGCAGTATTTT.

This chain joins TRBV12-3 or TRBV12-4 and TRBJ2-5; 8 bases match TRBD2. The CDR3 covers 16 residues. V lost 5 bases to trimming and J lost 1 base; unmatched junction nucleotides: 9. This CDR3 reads CASSQRLAISQETQYF. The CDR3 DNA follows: TGTGCCAGCAGTCAGCGACTAGCGATAAGCCAAGAGACCCAGTACTTC.

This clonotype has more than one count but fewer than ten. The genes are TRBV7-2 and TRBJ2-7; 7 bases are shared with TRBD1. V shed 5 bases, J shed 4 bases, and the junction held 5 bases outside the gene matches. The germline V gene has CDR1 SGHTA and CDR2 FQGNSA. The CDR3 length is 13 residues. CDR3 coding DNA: TGTGCCAGCAGCCCCGCCAGGGGGTACGAGCAGTACTTC. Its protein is CASSPARGYEQYF.

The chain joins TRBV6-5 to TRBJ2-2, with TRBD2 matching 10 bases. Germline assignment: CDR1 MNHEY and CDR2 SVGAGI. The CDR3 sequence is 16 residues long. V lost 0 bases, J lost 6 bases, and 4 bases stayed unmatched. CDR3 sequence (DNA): TGTGCCAGCAGTTACTCTAGCGGGGGGCCCCCCGGGGAGCTGTTTTTT. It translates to CASSYSSGGPPGELFF.

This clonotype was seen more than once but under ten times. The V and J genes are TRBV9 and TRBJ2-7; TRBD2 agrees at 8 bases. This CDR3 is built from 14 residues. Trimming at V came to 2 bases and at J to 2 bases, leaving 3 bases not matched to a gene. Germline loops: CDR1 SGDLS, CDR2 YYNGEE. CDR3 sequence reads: CASSVGGGTYEQYF. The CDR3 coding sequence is TGTGCCAGCAGCGTCGGGGGGGGAACCTACGAGCAGTACTTC. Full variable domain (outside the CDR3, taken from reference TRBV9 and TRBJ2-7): DSGVTQTPKHLITATGQRVTLRCSPRSGDLSVYWYQQSLDQGLQFLIQYYNGEERAKGNILERFSAQQFPDLHSELNLSSLELGDSALYFCASSVGGGTYEQYFGPGTRLTVT.

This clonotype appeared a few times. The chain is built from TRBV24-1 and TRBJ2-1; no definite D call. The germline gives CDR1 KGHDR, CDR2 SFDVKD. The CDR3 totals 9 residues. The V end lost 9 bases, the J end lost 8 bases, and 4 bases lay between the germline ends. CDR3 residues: CATPDEQFF. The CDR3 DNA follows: TGTGCCACCCCTGATGAGCAGTTCTTC.

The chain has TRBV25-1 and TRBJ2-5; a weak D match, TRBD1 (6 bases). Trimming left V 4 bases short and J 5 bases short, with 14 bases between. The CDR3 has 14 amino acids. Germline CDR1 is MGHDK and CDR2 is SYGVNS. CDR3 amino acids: CASSAGQYLETQYF. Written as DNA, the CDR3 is TGTGCCAGCAGTGCCGGACAGTACTTGGAGACCCAGTACTTC.

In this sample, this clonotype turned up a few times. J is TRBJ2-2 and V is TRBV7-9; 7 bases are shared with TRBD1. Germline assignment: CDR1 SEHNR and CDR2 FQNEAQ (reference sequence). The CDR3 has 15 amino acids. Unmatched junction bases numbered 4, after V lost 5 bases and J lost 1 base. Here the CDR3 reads CASSLRTGNTGELFF. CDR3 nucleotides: TGTGCCAGCAGCCTTCGGACAGGGAACACCGGGGAGCTGTTTTTT.

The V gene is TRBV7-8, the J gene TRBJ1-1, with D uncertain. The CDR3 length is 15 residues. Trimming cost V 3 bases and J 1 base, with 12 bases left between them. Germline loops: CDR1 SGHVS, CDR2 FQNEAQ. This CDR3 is CASSFRPGRNTEAFF. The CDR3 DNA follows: TGTGCCAGCAGCTTCCGCCCGGGGAGGAACACTGAAGCTTTCTTT.

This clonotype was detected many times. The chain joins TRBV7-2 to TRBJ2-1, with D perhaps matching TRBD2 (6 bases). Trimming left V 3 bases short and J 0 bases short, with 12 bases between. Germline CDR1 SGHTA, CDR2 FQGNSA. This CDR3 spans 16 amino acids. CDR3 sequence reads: CASSFGGGSSYNEQFF. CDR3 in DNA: TGTGCCAGCAGCTTTGGCGGAGGGAGCTCCTACAATGAGCAGTTCTTC.

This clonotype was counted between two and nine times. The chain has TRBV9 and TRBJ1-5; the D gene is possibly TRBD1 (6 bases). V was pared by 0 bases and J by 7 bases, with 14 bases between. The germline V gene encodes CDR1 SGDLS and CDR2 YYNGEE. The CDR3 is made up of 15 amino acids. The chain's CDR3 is CASSVEGGAKQPQHF. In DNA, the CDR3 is TGTGCCAGCAGCGTAGAGGGGGGTGCCAAGCAGCCCCAGCATTTT.

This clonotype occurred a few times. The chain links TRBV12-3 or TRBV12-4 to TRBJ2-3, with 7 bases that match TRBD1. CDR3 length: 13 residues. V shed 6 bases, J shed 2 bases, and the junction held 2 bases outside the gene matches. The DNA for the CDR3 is TGTGCCAGCAGGGGACAGTACACAGATACGCAGTATTTT. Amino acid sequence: CASRGQYTDTQYF.

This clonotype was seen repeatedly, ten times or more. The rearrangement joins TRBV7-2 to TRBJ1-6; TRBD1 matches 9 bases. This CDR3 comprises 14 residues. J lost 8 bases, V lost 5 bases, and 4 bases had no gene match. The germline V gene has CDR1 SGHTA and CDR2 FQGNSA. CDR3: CASSRDRADSPLHF. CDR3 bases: TGTGCCAGCAGCCGGGACAGGGCCGATTCACCCCTCCACTTT.

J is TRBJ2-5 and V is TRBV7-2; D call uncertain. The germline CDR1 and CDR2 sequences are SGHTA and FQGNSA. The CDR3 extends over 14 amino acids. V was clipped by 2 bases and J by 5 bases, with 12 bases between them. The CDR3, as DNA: TGTGCCAGCAGCTTATCCCGATTTGGGGAGACCCAGTACTTC. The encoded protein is CASSLSRFGETQYF.

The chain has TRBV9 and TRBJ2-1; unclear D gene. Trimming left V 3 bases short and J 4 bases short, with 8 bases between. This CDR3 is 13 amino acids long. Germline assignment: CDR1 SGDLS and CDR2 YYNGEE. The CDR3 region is CASSGDNYNEQFF. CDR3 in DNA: TGTGCCAGCAGCGGCGACAATTACAATGAGCAGTTCTTC.

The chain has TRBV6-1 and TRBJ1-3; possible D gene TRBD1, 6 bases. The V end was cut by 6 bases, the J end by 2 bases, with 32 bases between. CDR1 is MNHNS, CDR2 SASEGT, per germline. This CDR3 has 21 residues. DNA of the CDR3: TGTGCCAGCAGAGCTCCCTTCAGGGCCGGTGGAGATTGGGGGCCTGGAAACACCATATATTTT. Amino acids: CASRAPFRAGGDWGPGNTIYF.

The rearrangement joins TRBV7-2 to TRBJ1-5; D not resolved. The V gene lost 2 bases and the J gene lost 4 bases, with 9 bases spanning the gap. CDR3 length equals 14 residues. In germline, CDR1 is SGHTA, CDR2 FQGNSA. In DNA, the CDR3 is TGTGCCAGCAGCTTAAATATGCTAAATCAGCCCCAGCATTTT. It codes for CASSLNMLNQPQHF.

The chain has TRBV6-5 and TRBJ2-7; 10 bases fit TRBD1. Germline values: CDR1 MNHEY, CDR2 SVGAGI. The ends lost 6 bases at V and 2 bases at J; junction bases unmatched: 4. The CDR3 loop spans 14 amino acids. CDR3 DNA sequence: TGTGCCAGCAGACCTGGACAGGGGGCCTACGAGCAGTACTTC. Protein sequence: CASRPGQGAYEQYF.

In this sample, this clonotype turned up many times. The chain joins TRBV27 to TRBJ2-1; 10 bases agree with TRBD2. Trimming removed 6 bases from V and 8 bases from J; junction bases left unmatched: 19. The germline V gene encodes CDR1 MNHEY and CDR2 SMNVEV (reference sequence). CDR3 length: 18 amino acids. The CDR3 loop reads CASSRTETKAGGLDEQFF. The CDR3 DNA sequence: TGTGCCAGCAGCCGCACCGAAACAAAAGCGGGGGGGCTCGATGAGCAGTTCTTC.

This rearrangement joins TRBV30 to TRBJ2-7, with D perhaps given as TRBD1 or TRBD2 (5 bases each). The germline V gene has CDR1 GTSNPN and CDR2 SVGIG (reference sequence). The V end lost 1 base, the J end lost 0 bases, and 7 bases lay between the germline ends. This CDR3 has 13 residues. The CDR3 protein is CAWSGGSSYEQYF. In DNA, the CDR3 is TGTGCCTGGAGTGGGGGGAGCTCCTACGAGCAGTACTTC. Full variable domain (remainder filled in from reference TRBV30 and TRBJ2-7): SQTIHQWPATLVQPVGSPLSLECTVEGTSNPNLYWYRQAAGRGLQLLFYSVGIGQISSEVPQNLSASRPQDRQFILSSKKLLLSDSGFYLCAWSGGSSYEQYFGPGTRLTVT.

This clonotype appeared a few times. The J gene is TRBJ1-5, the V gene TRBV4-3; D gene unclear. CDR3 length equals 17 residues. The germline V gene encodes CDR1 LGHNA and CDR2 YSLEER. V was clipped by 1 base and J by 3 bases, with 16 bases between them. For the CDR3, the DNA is TGCGCCAGCAGCCAAGTGAAAGTGGGGAGGGTCAATCAGCCCCAGCATTTT. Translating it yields CASSQVKVGRVNQPQHF.

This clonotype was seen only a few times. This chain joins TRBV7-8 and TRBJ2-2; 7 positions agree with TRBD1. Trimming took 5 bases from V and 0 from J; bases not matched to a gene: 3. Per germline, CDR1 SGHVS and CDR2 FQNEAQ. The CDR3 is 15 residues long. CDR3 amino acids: CASSPGTANTGELFF. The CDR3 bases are TGTGCCAGCAGCCCCGGGACAGCGAACACCGGGGAGCTGTTTTTT.